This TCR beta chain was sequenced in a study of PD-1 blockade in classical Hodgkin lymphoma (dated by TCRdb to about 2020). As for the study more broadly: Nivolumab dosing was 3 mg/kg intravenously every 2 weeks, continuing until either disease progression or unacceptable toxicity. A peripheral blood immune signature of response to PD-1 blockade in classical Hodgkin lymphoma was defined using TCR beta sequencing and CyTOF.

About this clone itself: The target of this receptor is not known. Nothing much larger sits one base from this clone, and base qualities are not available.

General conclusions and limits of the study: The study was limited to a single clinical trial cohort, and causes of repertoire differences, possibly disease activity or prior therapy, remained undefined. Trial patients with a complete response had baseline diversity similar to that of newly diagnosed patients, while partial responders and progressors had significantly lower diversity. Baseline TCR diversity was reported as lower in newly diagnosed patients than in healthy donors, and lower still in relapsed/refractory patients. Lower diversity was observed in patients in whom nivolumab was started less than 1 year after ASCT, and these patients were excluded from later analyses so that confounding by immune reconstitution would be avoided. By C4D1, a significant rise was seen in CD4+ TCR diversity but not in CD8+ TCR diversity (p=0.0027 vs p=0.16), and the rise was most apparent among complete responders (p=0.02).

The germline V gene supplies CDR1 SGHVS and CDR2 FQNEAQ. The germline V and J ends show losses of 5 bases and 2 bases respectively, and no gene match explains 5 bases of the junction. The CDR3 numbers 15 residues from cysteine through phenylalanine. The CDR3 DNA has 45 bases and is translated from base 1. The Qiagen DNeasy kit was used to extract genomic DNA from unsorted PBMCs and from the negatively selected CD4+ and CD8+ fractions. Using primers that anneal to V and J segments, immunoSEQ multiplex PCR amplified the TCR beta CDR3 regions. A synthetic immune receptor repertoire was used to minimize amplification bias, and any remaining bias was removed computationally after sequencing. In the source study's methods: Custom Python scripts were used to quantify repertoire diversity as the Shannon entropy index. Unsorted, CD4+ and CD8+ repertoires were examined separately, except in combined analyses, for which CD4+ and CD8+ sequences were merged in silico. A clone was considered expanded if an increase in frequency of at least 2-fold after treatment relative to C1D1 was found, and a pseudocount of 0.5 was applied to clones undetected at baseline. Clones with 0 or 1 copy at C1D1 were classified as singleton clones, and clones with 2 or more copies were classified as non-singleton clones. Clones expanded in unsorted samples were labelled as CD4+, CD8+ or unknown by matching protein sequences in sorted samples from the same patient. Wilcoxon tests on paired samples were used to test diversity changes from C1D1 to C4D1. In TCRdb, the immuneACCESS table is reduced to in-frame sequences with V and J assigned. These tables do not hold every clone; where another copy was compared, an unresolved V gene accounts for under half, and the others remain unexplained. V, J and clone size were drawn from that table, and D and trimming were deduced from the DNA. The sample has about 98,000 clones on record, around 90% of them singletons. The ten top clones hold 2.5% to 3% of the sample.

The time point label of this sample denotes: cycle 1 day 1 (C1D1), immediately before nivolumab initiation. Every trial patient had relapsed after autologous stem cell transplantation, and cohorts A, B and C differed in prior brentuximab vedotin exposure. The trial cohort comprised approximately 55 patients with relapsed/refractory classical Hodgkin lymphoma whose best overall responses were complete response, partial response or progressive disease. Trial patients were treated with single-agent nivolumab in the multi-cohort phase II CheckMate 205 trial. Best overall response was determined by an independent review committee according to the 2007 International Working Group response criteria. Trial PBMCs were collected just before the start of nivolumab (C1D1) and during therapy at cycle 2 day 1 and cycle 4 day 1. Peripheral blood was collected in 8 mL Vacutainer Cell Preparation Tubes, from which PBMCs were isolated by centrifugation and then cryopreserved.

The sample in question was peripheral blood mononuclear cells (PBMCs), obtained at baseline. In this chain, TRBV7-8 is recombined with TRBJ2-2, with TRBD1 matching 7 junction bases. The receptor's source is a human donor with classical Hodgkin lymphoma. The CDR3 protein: CASSHGTANTGELFF. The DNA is TGTGCCAGCAGCCACGGGACAGCTAACACCGGGGAGCTGTTTTTT.